The 21 T cell receptor beta chains below all came from one sample that was sequenced in a study of T cell responses to AZD1222 COVID-19 vaccine. TCRdb keeps only in-frame clones here, not all; method: immunoSEQ multiplex PCR. The sample has about 48,000 clones, 89% seen once. The specimen was peripheral blood, collected 28 days after the second AZD1222 dose. The receptors shown here come from an adult who received the AZD1222 COVID-19 vaccine.

This rearrangement joins TRBV5-1 to TRBJ2-3; D may be TRBD2 (6 bases). The V gene lost 4 bases and the J gene lost 6 bases, with 12 bases spanning the gap. The CDR3 is 13 residues long. Germline V gene data show CDR1 as SGHRS and CDR2 as YFSETQ. CDR3 loop: CASSTGTSDTQYF. The DNA of the CDR3 is TGCGCCAGCAGCACCGGGACTTCGGATACGCAGTATTTT.

Written as DNA, the CDR3 is TGTGCCAGCAGTGAAAACCGACAGGGGGCAGAAGATACGCAGTATTTT. Protein: CASSENRQGAEDTQYF. The gene calls are TRBV27 and TRBJ2-3, with 10 bases matching TRBD1. Germline V CDR1 and CDR2: MNHEY, SMNVEV (reference sequence). The CDR3 covers 16 residues. The V and J ends lost 5 bases and 5 bases, in that order; junction bases with no gene match: 10.

This rearrangement joins TRBV2 to TRBJ2-2; 9 bases align to TRBD1. Germline V lookup: CDR1 SNHLY, CDR2 FYNNEI. The CDR3 sequence is 13 residues long. Trimming at V came to 6 bases and at J to 6 bases, leaving 2 bases not matched to a gene. CDR3 region: CASRGTGPGELFF. The CDR3 DNA is TGTGCCAGCAGGGGGACAGGGCCCGGGGAGCTGTTTTTT. The entire variable domain, with the rest obtained from reference TRBV2 and TRBJ2-2, is as follows: EPEVTQTPSHQVTQMGQEVILRCVPISNHLYFYWYRQILGQKVEFLVSFYNNEISEKSEIFDDQFSVERPDGSNFTLKIRSTKLEDSAMYFCASRGTGPGELFFGEGSRLTVL.

The gene calls are TRBV4-2 and TRBJ2-2; perhaps TRBD2 as D (5 bases). Germline V lookup: CDR1 LGHNA, CDR2 YNFKEQ. The V and J ends lost 7 bases and 3 bases respectively, with 18 bases between them. The CDR3 totals 16 residues. CDR3 residues: CASNRWVGEDTGELFF. DNA for the CDR3: TGTGCCAGCAACCGTTGGGTGGGAGAGGACACCGGGGAGCTGTTTTTT.

This clone was picked up one time. The gene calls are TRBV18 and TRBJ1-4, with TRBD1 matching over 11 bases. Germline trimming cut 6 bases from V and 5 bases from J; bases unmatched to any gene: 8. Germline CDR1 reads KGHSH; CDR2 reads LQKENI. The length of the CDR3 is 16 residues. CDR3 sequence (DNA): TGTGCCAGCTCGCGTTACGGACAGGGGGCGAATGAAAAACTGTTTTTT. Its protein is CASSRYGQGANEKLFF.

This chain connects TRBV7-8 to TRBJ2-1, with TRBD1 matching 7 bases. The ends lost 4 bases at V and 4 bases at J; junction bases unmatched: 4. The germline CDR1 and CDR2 sequences are SGHVS and FQNEAQ. This CDR3 region has 14 residues. The CDR3 region is CASSSRQGYNEQFF. The CDR3 DNA is TGTGCCAGCAGCTCCCGACAGGGATACAATGAGCAGTTCTTC.

The chain carries TRBV6-5 and TRBJ2-7, with D possibly being TRBD1 (5 bases). V lost 2 bases to trimming and J lost 3 bases, with 17 bases between them. The CDR3 has 16 residues. Germline lookup yields CDR1 MNHEY and CDR2 SVGAGI. CDR3 DNA: TGTGCCAGCAGTTACACCGAGCAGGGCAGAAACTACGAGCAGTACTTC. This translates into CASSYTEQGRNYEQYF.

This sequence joins TRBV2 and TRBJ2-1; D is uncertain. The CDR3 sequence is 11 residues long. Trimming took off 5 bases at V and 3 bases at J, with 2 bases between the two ends. Germline-derived CDR1 and CDR2 are SNHLY and FYNNEI. In DNA form, the CDR3 reads TGTGCCAGCAGTTTCTACAATGAGCAGTTCTTC. It encodes CASSFYNEQFF.

The chain uses TRBV3-1 (or the pseudogene TRBV3-2) and TRBJ1-6; maybe TRBD1 (5 bases). In germline, CDR1 is LGHDT, CDR2 YNNKEL (reference sequence). This CDR3 spans 17 amino acids. V was cut by 1 base and J by 4 bases, with 14 bases left in between. The CDR3 nucleotides read TGTGCCAGCAGCCAAGTTACAGGAAGGATTTATAATTCACCCCTCCACTTT. Translated, it gives CASSQVTGRIYNSPLHF.

This chain joins TRBV7-9 and TRBJ2-7, with D hard to call. V was pared by 6 bases and J by 5 bases, with 17 bases between. Per the germline V gene, CDR1 is SEHNR and CDR2 is FQNEAQ (reference sequence). The CDR3 covers 14 residues. CDR3: CASSQLGPVNEQYF. CDR3 sequence (DNA): TGTGCCAGCAGTCAGCTCGGACCCGTGAACGAGCAGTACTTC. Based on the CDR3 plus reference TRBV7-9 and TRBJ2-7, the full variable domain is DTGVSQNPRHKITKRGQNVTFRCDPISEHNRLYWYRQTLGQGPEFLTYFQNEAQLEKSRLLSDRFSAERPKGSFSTLEIQRTEQGDSAMYLCASSQLGPVNEQYFGPGTRLTVT.

The chain links TRBV3-1 (or the pseudogene TRBV3-2) to TRBJ2-2; no firm D call. The CDR3 has 13 amino acids. V shed 2 bases and J shed 2 bases, with 3 bases lying between them. Germline V lookup: CDR1 LGHDT, CDR2 YNNKEL (reference sequence). The CDR3 DNA follows: TGTGCCAGCAGCCAATATAACACCGGGGAGCTGTTTTTT. This gives the protein CASSQYNTGELFF.

The chain joins TRBV6-5 to TRBJ2-3; the match to TRBD1 covers 7 bases. CDR3 length: 15 residues. J lost 2 bases, V lost 2 bases, and 4 bases had no gene match. Germline CDR1 is MNHEY and CDR2 is SVGAGI. The CDR3 loop reads CASSYDGQVTDTQYF. CDR3 DNA sequence: TGTGCCAGCAGTTACGATGGACAGGTCACAGATACGCAGTATTTT.

V usage is TRBV4-1 and J usage is TRBJ1-5; no clear D gene. Trimming cost V 3 bases and J 4 bases, with 7 bases left between them. The CDR3 totals 13 residues. Looked up from germline, CDR1 is MGHRA and CDR2 is YSYEKL. The CDR3 sequence is CASSQFLNQPQHF. In DNA form, the CDR3 reads TGCGCCAGCAGCCAGTTCCTTAATCAGCCCCAGCATTTT.

The chain joins TRBV2 to TRBJ2-3; 8 nucleotides agree with TRBD1. This CDR3 has 14 amino acids. Germline CDR1 SNHLY, CDR2 FYNNEI. V shed 7 bases, J shed 3 bases, and the junction held 6 bases outside the gene matches. CDR3 in amino acids: CASTRTGRTDTQYF. The DNA for the CDR3 is TGTGCCAGCACCCGGACAGGGAGAACAGATACGCAGTATTTT.

CDR3 region: CSVETQGPHEQFF. Here the CDR3 DNA reads TGCAGCGTGGAGACACAGGGGCCCCATGAGCAGTTCTTC. The V call is TRBV29-1, the J call TRBJ2-1; the match to TRBD1 covers 7 bases. The CDR3 runs to 13 residues. The V gene's germline CDR1 is SQVTM and CDR2 ANQGSEA. V dropped 6 bases and J dropped 8; count of bases not matched to a gene: 10.

This clone was counted once. The chain couples TRBV7-2 to TRBJ2-3; TRBD2 agrees at 13 bases. The germline CDR1 and CDR2 sequences are SGHTA and FQGNSA. The V segment lost 2 bases and the J segment 1 base; nucleotides outside the gene matches: 9. This CDR3 contains 19 residues. CDR3 amino acids: CASSLIGTSGIWGTDTQYF. CDR3 bases: TGTGCCAGCAGCTTAATTGGGACTAGCGGGATATGGGGCACAGATACGCAGTATTTT.

The chain employs TRBV5-4 and TRBJ2-2; TRBD2 agrees at 9 bases. There are 16 residues in the CDR3. The V segment lost 4 bases and the J segment 0 bases; nucleotides outside the gene matches: 4. The germline CDR1 and CDR2 sequences are SGHNT and YYREEE (reference sequence). CDR3 in amino acids: CASSPAGGANTGELFF. The CDR3, as DNA: TGTGCCAGCAGCCCCGCGGGGGGGGCGAACACCGGGGAGCTGTTTTTT.

The chain uses TRBV6-6 and TRBJ2-1; 13 nucleotides match TRBD2. Looked up from germline, CDR1 is MNHNY and CDR2 is SVGAGI (reference sequence). The CDR3 runs to 15 residues. J lost 5 bases, V lost 6 bases, and 4 bases had no gene match. The CDR3 is CASSQGLAGDNEQFF. CDR3 nucleotides: TGTGCCAGCAGCCAAGGACTAGCGGGAGACAATGAGCAGTTCTTC.

The chain has TRBV9 and TRBJ1-6; perhaps TRBD1 as D (5 bases). Germline CDR1 SGDLS, CDR2 YYNGEE. The CDR3 totals 15 residues. V dropped 3 bases and J dropped 8 bases, with 15 bases sitting between them. This chain's CDR3 is CASSAGGVRDSPLHF. CDR3 coding DNA: TGTGCCAGCAGCGCGGGGGGGGTAAGGGATTCACCCCTCCACTTT. Filled out from reference TRBV9 and TRBJ1-6, the complete variable domain reads DSGVTQTPKHLITATGQRVTLRCSPRSGDLSVYWYQQSLDQGLQFLIQYYNGEERAKGNILERFSAQQFPDLHSELNLSSLELGDSALYFCASSAGGVRDSPLHFGNGTRLTVT.

The V call is TRBV27, the J call TRBJ2-7, with 7 bases lining up with TRBD1. This CDR3 is built from 17 residues. Germline V gene sequence: CDR1 MNHEY, CDR2 SMNVEV (reference sequence). V was clipped by 2 bases and J by 4 bases; unmatched bases: 14. The CDR3 nucleotides read TGTGCCAGCAGTTTACGGCCACCGGGACAGTACAGGTACGAGCAGTACTTC. It translates to CASSLRPPGQYRYEQYF.

The genes are TRBV7-9 and TRBJ2-3; possibly TRBD2 for D (6 bases). Germline V gene data show CDR1 as SEHNR and CDR2 as FQNEAQ (reference sequence). Trimming removed 6 bases from V and 1 base from J, with 14 bases in between. The CDR3 is 15 residues long. CDR3 nucleotide sequence: TGTGCCAGCAGATTGGGTGCTAGCGGCACAGATACGCAGTATTTT. This encodes CASRLGASGTDTQYF. The full variable domain, with the rest looked up from reference TRBV7-9 and TRBJ2-3, is DTGVSQNPRHKITKRGQNVTFRCDPISEHNRLYWYRQTLGQGPEFLTYFQNEAQLEKSRLLSDRFSAERPKGSFSTLEIQRTEQGDSAMYLCASRLGASGTDTQYFGPGTRLTVL.